A single sample gave rise to the 23 T cell receptor beta chains below, sequenced in a study of human T cells and chemical hapten exposure. Indicated time point: patch test 1, 2 weeks after DPC sensitization. Treatment described: therapeutic diphenylcyclopropenone sensitization with weekly scalp DPC. A single record per CDR3 protein comes from TCRdb applying MiXCR to the RACE reads. This table holds over 12,000 distinct CDR3 sequences, around 17% found once. This material consisted of whole blood, taken in connection with sensitization to the hapten diphenylcyclopropenone (DPC). The source of these receptors is a woman aged 25 to 39 with alopecia areata. Some clones in this sample may be carry-over from other donors' samples.

This clonotype was detected many times. The V and J genes are TRBV11-3 and TRBJ2-1, with 9 bases matching TRBD2. The length of the CDR3 is 18 residues. V lost 4 bases and J lost 0; bases outside the gene matches: 10. CDR1 and CDR2 from the germline V gene are SGHNT and YENEEA. CDR3 DNA sequence: TGTGCCAGCAGCTCCAGAGCGGGAGGCTTTAGCTCCTACAATGAGCAGTTCTTC. Amino acids: CASSSRAGGFSSYNEQFF.

The chain combines TRBV28 with TRBJ2-7; D perhaps matches TRBD1 (6 bases). Per germline, CDR1 MDHEN and CDR2 SYDVKM. The CDR3 length is 13 residues. V was shortened by 1 base and J by 2 bases, with 6 bases between the two germline ends. CDR3 loop: CASSLSGAYEQYV. The CDR3 coding sequence is TGTGCCAGCAGTTTATCAGGGGCCTACGAGCAGTACGTC.

This chain connects TRBV6-1 to TRBJ2-7; 7 nucleotides match TRBD1. Germline CDR1 MNHNS, CDR2 SASEGT. The V and J ends lost 1 base and 2 bases, in that order; junction bases with no gene match: 14. This CDR3 comprises 18 residues. The CDR3 DNA reads TGTGCCAGCAGTGAAGTGCGGTACCGACAGGGAGAAACCTACGAGCAGTACTTC. Translation: CASSEVRYRQGETYEQYF.

This clonotype appeared a single time. The DNA for the CDR3 is TGCAGCGTCAGGGAGGGGGTTGATGGCTACACCTTC. Amino acid sequence: CSVREGVDGYTF. This chain connects TRBV29-1 to TRBJ1-2; D is possibly TRBD1 (6 bases). This CDR3 spans 12 amino acids. The V gene's germline CDR1 is SQVTM and CDR2 ANQGSEA. Trimming removed 6 bases from V and 6 bases from J, with 14 bases in between.

By sample share, this clonotype is medium-sized. This chain connects TRBV14 to TRBJ1-1; D is unclear. The germline CDR1 and CDR2 sequences are SGHDN and FVKESK. The V gene lost 0 bases and the J gene lost 5 bases, with 7 bases spanning the gap. The CDR3 is 13 amino acids. In DNA, the CDR3 is TGTGCCAGCAGCCAAGATTTAGAGACTGAAGCTTTCTTT. Translation: CASSQDLETEAFF.

The chain is built from TRBV7-9 and TRBJ2-7; D remains ambiguous. CDR1 and CDR2 from the germline V gene are SEHNR and FQNEAQ (reference sequence). V lost 10 bases, J lost 3 bases, and 10 bases lay in between. The CDR3 is made up of 11 amino acids. The CDR3 sequence is CATGDNYEQYF. CDR3 nucleotides: TGTGCCACCGGTGACAACTACGAGCAGTACTTC.

By sample share, this clonotype is medium-sized. The chain carries TRBV7-9 and TRBJ1-3; 9 nucleotides agree with TRBD1. Germline V gives CDR1 SEHNR, CDR2 FQNEAQ (reference sequence). With 1 base clipped from V and 2 bases from J, the junction kept 3 bases outside the gene matches. The CDR3 loop spans 16 amino acids. The CDR3 bases are TGTGCCAGCAGCTTAGGACAGGGGGAAACTGGAAACACCATATATTTT. Translated, it gives CASSLGQGETGNTIYF.

This clonotype was seen at least ten times. The chain's CDR3 is CATSRDRGAGYGYTF. CDR3 DNA sequence: TGTGCCACCAGCAGAGATCGGGGGGCTGGCTATGGCTACACCTTC. V gene TRBV15 combines with J gene TRBJ1-2; possibly TRBD1 for D (6 bases). This CDR3 region has 15 residues. Germline CDR1 is LNHNV and CDR2 is YYDKDF (reference sequence). Trimming stripped 0 bases from V and 4 bases from J, with 12 bases between.

V gene TRBV12-3 or TRBV12-4 combines with J gene TRBJ2-5, with D maybe TRBD2 (6 bases). With 3 bases removed from V and 2 bases from J, the gap between germline ends came to 10 bases. The CDR3 runs to 14 residues. CDR3 DNA sequence: TGTGCCAGCAGTTTGGGGGGAATTCAAGAGACCCAGTACTTC. This encodes CASSLGGIQETQYF.

This chain uses TRBV28 with TRBJ2-5, with 7 bases matching TRBD2. In germline, CDR1 is MDHEN, CDR2 SYDVKM. CDR3 length: 14 amino acids. The J segment lost 6 bases and the V segment lost 8 bases, leaving 12 bases of the junction unmatched. CDR3 DNA: TGTGCCAGCGCAGGAGCGGGACCTCCGAAGACCCAGTACTTC. Translation gives CASAGAGPPKTQYF.

This clonotype is medium-sized (0.01 to 0.1%) within its sample. The rearrangement links TRBV6-2 or TRBV6-3 to TRBJ2-7, with a possible D match to TRBD1 (6 bases). V dropped 5 bases and J dropped 2 bases, with 13 bases sitting between them. From germline, CDR1 is MNHEY and CDR2 SVGEGT. This CDR3 has 14 amino acids. CDR3 sequence (DNA): TGTGCCAGCAGTGTTCTACAGGGTCCCTACGAGCAGTACGTC. Its translation: CASSVLQGPYEQYV.

This clonotype is termed medium-sized. The CDR3 DNA is TGTGCCAGCAGCTTAGTGAGAGGGAACACTGAAGCTTTCTTT. It encodes CASSLVRGNTEAFF. This chain joins TRBV11-3 and TRBJ1-1; D unresolved. The CDR3 covers 14 residues. Per the germline V gene, CDR1 is SGHNT and CDR2 is YENEEA. Trimming took off 1 base at V and 1 base at J, with 7 bases between the two ends. Looking up the rest from reference TRBV11-3 and TRBJ1-1 gives the full variable domain: EAGVVQSPRYKIIEKKQPVAFWCNPISGHNTLYWYLQNLGQGPELLIRYENEEAVDDSQLPKDRFSAERLKGVDSTLKIQPAELGDSAVYLCASSLVRGNTEAFFGQGTRLTVV.

This clonotype is medium-sized by share. V and J are TRBV10-2 and TRBJ1-2; TRBD1 agrees at 7 bases. The CDR3 is 16 amino acids. V lost 0 bases, J lost 3 bases, and 7 bases stayed unmatched. In germline, CDR1 is WSHSY, CDR2 SAAADI. The CDR3 nucleotides read TGCGCCAGCAGTGAGTCGTCCAGGGGGAGATACTATGGCTACACCTTC. This codes for CASSESSRGRYYGYTF.

Relative to its sample, this clonotype is large. The rearrangement uses TRBV3-1 and TRBJ1-2; D remains ambiguous. This CDR3 is built from 16 residues. CDR1 LGHDT and CDR2 YNNKEL come from the germline V gene (reference sequence). Trimming removed 0 bases from V and 3 bases from J, with 14 bases in between. CDR3 DNA sequence: TGTGCCAGCAGCCAAGATTTCCGTGCAACCCACTATGGCTACACCTTC. Its translation is CASSQDFRATHYGYTF.

This clonotype was seen more than once but under ten times. CDR3 DNA: TGTGCCAGCAGCCCCCGACAGGGGCCCCAGCATTTT. Translating gives CASSPRQGPQHF. V is TRBV3-1 and J is TRBJ1-5; 7 positions match TRBD1. Per germline, CDR1 LGHDT and CDR2 YNNKEL (reference sequence). This CDR3 has 12 amino acids. V dropped 4 bases and J dropped 9; count of bases not matched to a gene: 3.

In the case of this clonotype: Being one base from a much bigger clone, this may be a read error. This rearrangement joins TRBV11-3 to TRBJ2-3; possibly TRBD2 for D (6 bases). This CDR3 contains 15 residues. Germline V gene data show CDR1 as SGHNT and CDR2 as YENEEA. The CDR3 here is CASGLGGDGPDTQYF. For the CDR3, the DNA is TGTGCCAGCGGCTTAGGCGGGGACGGGCCAGATACGCAGTATTTT.

In this sample, this clonotype is medium-sized. The chain is built from TRBV10-3 and TRBJ2-3; D is undetermined. Looked up from germline, CDR1 is ENHRY and CDR2 is SYGVKD. The V end was cut by 8 bases, the J end by 3 bases, with 9 bases between. The CDR3 runs 12 residues. The DNA of the CDR3 is TGTGCCATCGGACCAAAGACAGATACGCAGTATTTT. Protein: CAIGPKTDTQYF.

The chain uses TRBV2 and TRBJ2-6, with 10 bases aligning to TRBD1. Germline assignment: CDR1 SNHLY and CDR2 FYNNEI. This CDR3 is 19 amino acids long. With 5 bases clipped from V and 3 bases from J, the junction kept 13 bases outside the gene matches. The CDR3 spells CASSHRDRGPLGGANVLTF. The CDR3 DNA sequence: TGTGCCAGCAGTCACCGGGACAGGGGACCCCTAGGTGGGGCCAACGTCCTGACTTTC. The whole variable domain, filled in from reference TRBV2 and TRBJ2-6, reads EPEVTQTPSHQVTQMGQEVILRCVPISNHLYFYWYRQILGQKVEFLVSFYNNEISEKSEIFDDQFSVERPDGSNFTLKIRSTKLEDSAMYFCASSHRDRGPLGGANVLTFGAGSRLTVL.

The CDR3 DNA sequence: TGTGCCAGCAGCTTAAGTAGCGGGATCCGAAATACGCAGTATTTT. This codes for CASSLSSGIRNTQYF. The chain recombines TRBV7-9 with TRBJ2-3; 8 positions agree with TRBD2. The V gene end was trimmed by 2 bases and the J gene end by 7 bases; junction bases not matched to a gene: 8. The germline V gene encodes CDR1 SEHNR and CDR2 FQNEAQ (reference sequence). The CDR3 has 15 residues. Full variable domain (missing parts from reference TRBV7-9 and TRBJ2-3): DTGVSQNPRHKITKRGQNVTFRCDPISEHNRLYWYRQTLGQGPEFLTYFQNEAQLEKSRLLSDRFSAERPKGSFSTLEIQRTEQGDSAMYLCASSLSSGIRNTQYFGPGTRLTVL.

This clonotype was counted ten times or more. The chain combines TRBV6-1 with TRBJ2-7; weak D call: TRBD1 (5 bases). From germline, CDR1 is MNHNS and CDR2 SASEGT. The V and J ends lost 5 bases and 4 bases respectively, with 15 bases between them. This CDR3 spans 14 amino acids. The CDR3 DNA follows: TGTGCCAGCAGTTCCTTAGGGGCTAGTTACGAGCAGTACGTC. Translated, it gives CASSSLGASYEQYV.

Within the sample, this clonotype is medium-sized (0.01 to 0.1%). The rearrangement uses TRBV20-1 and TRBJ1-6; D is unresolved. CDR1 and CDR2 (germline): DFQATT, SNEGSKA (reference sequence). This CDR3 is built from 15 residues. The V end was cut by 1 base, the J end by 3 bases, with 10 bases between. The CDR3 nucleotides read TGCAGTGCTAGAGTCTCCACTCTCTATAATTCACCCCTCCACTTT. Its translation is CSARVSTLYNSPLHF.

This rearrangement joins TRBV11-3 to TRBJ2-6; D gene uncertain. V was pared by 4 bases and J by 2 bases, with 9 bases between. The germline V gene has CDR1 SGHNT and CDR2 YENEEA. This CDR3 spans 15 amino acids. CDR3 sequence: CASSSGDPGANVLTF. CDR3 in DNA: TGTGCCAGCAGCTCCGGTGACCCTGGGGCCAACGTCCTGACTTTC.

This clonotype is categorized as medium-sized. The rearrangement uses TRBV20-1 and TRBJ2-1; 15 bases map to TRBD2. This CDR3 is 13 amino acids long. CDR1 DFQATT and CDR2 SNEGSKA come from the germline V gene (reference sequence). J lost 9 bases, V lost 4 bases, and 1 base had no gene match. CDR3 amino acids: CSATGLAGGEQFF. CDR3 DNA sequence: TGCAGTGCTACGGGACTAGCGGGAGGTGAGCAGTTCTTC.